Below are 20 T cell receptor beta chains sequenced from a single sample in a study of cytomegalovirus exposure and HLA in healthy donors. PCR involved 60 Vbeta and 13 Jbeta primers. Generated by immunoSEQ multiplex PCR, the TCRdb table keeps only in-frame clones and is missing some. The sample includes almost 85,000 clones, around 80% of them seen just once. Specimen: PBMCs. The receptors shown here come from a male donor in good health and CMV-seropositive.

This chain uses TRBV10-1 with TRBJ1-5; D might be TRBD1 (5 bases). The V gene lost 4 bases and the J gene lost 3 bases, with 7 bases spanning the gap. Germline lookup yields CDR1 WNHNN and CDR2 SYGVQD (reference sequence). This CDR3 has 13 amino acids. The CDR3 DNA reads TGCGCCAGCAGTGGGGGACTCAATCAGCCCCAGCATTTT. It yields the protein CASSGGLNQPQHF.

This chain uses TRBV5-6 with TRBJ1-2; TRBD1 might be the D (5 bases). Germline V gives CDR1 SGHDT, CDR2 YYEEEE. CDR3 size: 14 residues. The V end was cut by 0 bases, the J end by 2 bases, with 8 bases between. The CDR3 region has the DNA TGTGCCAGCAGCTTGGTGACAGTAAACTATGGCTACACCTTC. Residues: CASSLVTVNYGYTF.

Written as DNA, the CDR3 is TGTGCCAGTAGTATTGCGAGCTCCTACGAGCAGTACTTC. As protein: CASSIASSYEQYF. V usage is TRBV19 and J usage is TRBJ2-7; D is ambiguous. Trimming stripped 3 bases from V and 0 bases from J, with 6 bases between. Germline CDR1 is LNHDA and CDR2 is SQIVND (reference sequence). The CDR3 is made up of 13 amino acids.

As to this clone: At one of its ends the junction is not consistent with the germline gene, which may arise from a read error. This sequence joins TRBV7-7 and TRBJ2-1, with 16 positions matching TRBD2. Germline CDR1 SSHAT, CDR2 FNYEAQ (reference sequence). This CDR3 region has 20 residues. CDR3 in amino acids: CASSPLAGLAGGKSYNEQFF. CDR3 nucleotides: TGTGCTAGCAGCCCACTAGCGGGACTAGCGGGAGGGAAATCCTACAATGAGCAGTTCTTC.

The chain couples TRBV10-3 to TRBJ1-1, with 8 positions matching TRBD1. The V and J ends lost 3 bases and 6 bases, in that order; junction bases with no gene match: 12. The CDR3 totals 16 residues. The germline CDR1 and CDR2 sequences are ENHRY and SYGVKD. CDR3 sequence (DNA): TGTGCCATCAGTGAACGTCAGGGGGCGTTTAAATCTGAAGCTTTCTTT. This sequence encodes CAISERQGAFKSEAFF.

This chain links TRBV7-6 with TRBJ2-7; 7 bases fit TRBD1. J lost 2 bases, V lost 1 base, and 5 bases had no gene match. Germline V gene data show CDR1 as SGHVS and CDR2 as FNYEAQ. The CDR3 contains 15 residues. CDR3 bases: TGTGCCAGCAGCTTAGACGCGACAGGGACCTACGAGCAGTACTTC. As protein: CASSLDATGTYEQYF. The complete variable domain, with remaining parts taken from reference TRBV7-6 and TRBJ2-7, reads GAGVSQSPRYKVTKRGQDVALRCDPISGHVSLYWYRQALGQGPEFLTYFNYEAQQDKSGLPNDRFSAERPEGSISTLTIQRTEQRDSAMYRCASSLDATGTYEQYFGPGTRLTVT.

The V and J genes are TRBV21-1 and TRBJ2-7; the tabulated D call, TRBD1, remains unverified against the DNA. TRBV21-1 is a listed pseudogene. The CDR3 is 14 residues long. This chain's CDR3 is CASSKRGQVHEQYF. As DNA, the CDR3 is TGTGCCAGCAGCAAAAGGGGACAGGTCCACGAGCAGTACTTC.

DNA of the CDR3: TGCGCCAGCAGCTTCCGGGGGACAGGGGACGAAAAACTGTTTTTT. This translates into CASSFRGTGDEKLFF. The chain recombines TRBV4-1 with TRBJ1-4; 10 positions agree with TRBD1. Trimming removed 5 bases from V and 8 bases from J; junction bases left unmatched: 8. This CDR3 region has 15 residues. Germline loops: CDR1 MGHRA, CDR2 YSYEKL.

The chain carries TRBV6-1 and TRBJ2-3; 8 positions match TRBD1. The germline V gene encodes CDR1 MNHNS and CDR2 SASEGT. J was trimmed by 2 bases and V by 10 bases; bases with no gene match: 8. The CDR3 has 14 residues. The CDR3 sequence is CAIWTGMNTDTQYF. The CDR3 DNA follows: TGTGCCATATGGACAGGGATGAACACAGATACGCAGTATTTT.

The chain couples TRBV6-5 to TRBJ1-4; no clear D gene. The CDR3 loop spans 15 amino acids. The germline V gene has CDR1 MNHEY and CDR2 SVGAGI. The germline V and J ends were trimmed by 2 bases and 7 bases, with 14 bases remaining between them. DNA for the CDR3: TGTGCCAGCAGTTACGGTACCGGACTCCTTGAAAAACTGTTTTTT. It encodes CASSYGTGLLEKLFF.

The chain joins TRBV19 to TRBJ2-1; 7 positions match TRBD2. Germline V gene lookup returns CDR1 LNHDA and CDR2 SQIVND (reference sequence). The CDR3 covers 14 residues. V shed 4 bases, J shed 5 bases, and the junction held 5 bases outside the gene matches. CDR3 protein: CASSTPGTNNEQFF. The CDR3 DNA reads TGTGCCAGTAGTACCCCCGGGACTAACAATGAGCAGTTCTTC.

CDR3 DNA sequence: TGTGCCAGCAGCCAAGACAGACGCTCTGGAAACACCATATATTTT. Protein product: CASSQDRRSGNTIYF. The chain uses TRBV7-2 and TRBJ1-3; tentative D call: TRBD1 (5 bases). The germline CDR1 and CDR2 sequences are SGHTA and FQGNSA. This CDR3 has 15 amino acids. V gave up 5 bases and J gave up 0 bases, with 11 bases separating them. Full variable domain (missing parts from reference TRBV7-2 and TRBJ1-3): GAGVSQSPSNKVTEKGKDVELRCDPISGHTALYWYRQSLGQGLEFLIYFQGNSAPDKSGLPSDRFSAERTGGSVSTLTIQRTQQEDSAVYLCASSQDRRSGNTIYFGEGSWLTVV.

This rearrangement joins TRBV5-4 to TRBJ1-1; TRBD1 is a possible D gene (6 bases). This CDR3 has 14 residues. The V end was cut by 10 bases, the J end by 0 bases, with 16 bases between. Germline values: CDR1 SGHNT, CDR2 YYREEE (reference sequence). The CDR3 DNA follows: TGTGCCGTAACCCCCGGGACACTGAACACTGAAGCTTTCTTT. Amino acids: CAVTPGTLNTEAFF. The full variable domain, completed using reference TRBV5-4 and TRBJ1-1, is ETGVTQSPTHLIKTRGQQVTLRCSSQSGHNTVSWYQQALGQGPQFIFQYYREEENGRGNFPPRFSGLQFPNYSSELNVNALELDDSALYLCAVTPGTLNTEAFFGQGTRLTVV.

The rearrangement joins TRBV5-1 to TRBJ2-7, with 9 bases that match TRBD2. This CDR3 is 15 amino acids long. J gave up 0 bases and V 5 bases, and 6 bases lay outside the gene matches. Per germline, CDR1 SGHRS and CDR2 YFSETQ. The DNA for the CDR3 is TGCGCCAGCAGGCCTAGCGGGGTTAGCTCCTACGAGCAGTACTTC. Its protein is CASRPSGVSSYEQYF.

This clone was seen a few times. V gene TRBV4-1 combines with J gene TRBJ2-7, with D possibly being TRBD2 (6 bases). V gave up 0 bases and J gave up 6 bases, with 18 bases separating them. CDR1 and CDR2 from the germline V gene are MGHRA and YSYEKL. The CDR3 is made up of 16 amino acids. As DNA, the CDR3 is TGCGCCAGCAGCCAAGATAGGGACTCACCAATCTCCGAGCAGTACTTC. This encodes CASSQDRDSPISEQYF.

This chain joins TRBV28 and TRBJ2-1, with D possibly being TRBD2 (5 bases). This CDR3 region has 14 residues. The germline CDR1 and CDR2 sequences are MDHEN and SYDVKM. Trimming left V 3 bases short and J 7 bases short, with 13 bases between. The CDR3 nucleotides are TGTGCCAGCAGTTTCCACCTACTAGGGAATGAGCAGTTCTTC. Its translation is CASSFHLLGNEQFF.

This clone was counted a few times. This chain joins TRBV5-1 and TRBJ2-1; the match to TRBD2 covers 8 bases. CDR1 SGHRS and CDR2 YFSETQ come from the germline V gene. V gave up 0 bases and J gave up 11 bases; unmatched junction bases: 19. The CDR3 totals 18 residues. The CDR3 reads CASSLAGGGSGEQNQQFF. In nucleotides, the CDR3 is TGCGCCAGCAGCTTGGCTGGCGGGGGGAGCGGAGAACAAAACCAGCAGTTCTTC.

Points on this clone: One junction end does not reproduce the germline sequence, and a read error may be involved. V gene TRBV9 combines with J gene TRBJ1-3, with 7 bases lining up with TRBD1. This CDR3 comprises 17 residues. Germline CDR1 is SGDLS and CDR2 is YYNGEE. The CDR3: CVSSVIPDRLSGNTIYF. The DNA of the CDR3 is TGTGTCAGCAGCGTGATTCCGGACAGGCTCTCTGGAAACACCATATATTTT.

The chain couples TRBV30 to TRBJ1-5; D is unclear. This CDR3 spans 13 amino acids. V shed 2 bases and J shed 6 bases, with 11 bases lying between them. Germline V gene data show CDR1 as GTSNPN and CDR2 as SVGIG (reference sequence). The CDR3 protein is CAWSLRGGQPQHF. The CDR3 DNA follows: TGTGCCTGGAGTCTCCGGGGTGGTCAGCCCCAGCATTTT.

J is TRBJ1-1 and V is TRBV6-1, with D possibly TRBD1 on 5 matching bases. The germline V gene has CDR1 MNHNS and CDR2 SASEGT. The CDR3 consists of 12 residues. V lost 0 bases to trimming and J lost 10 bases, with 9 bases between them. The CDR3 nucleotides read TGTGCCAGCAGTGAAGCTGGGAGGGGAGCTTTCTTT. Its translation is CASSEAGRGAFF.